One and the same sample provided the 8 T cell receptor beta chains below, sequenced in a study of response to subunit inactivated influenza vaccine. TCRdb redid the calling of the RT-PCR reads with MiXCR, one entry per CDR3 protein. This sample yields 150,000 to 200,000 distinct CDR3 sequences, of which approximately 12% are seen a single time; 25% to 30% belongs to the top ten. The sample was also linked to a second study, of T cells expressing NK-cell markers. As that study records: A 5'RACE template switching approach incorporating UMIs was used to make TCR beta cDNA.

The sequenced sample was CD8+ T cells sorted from PBMCs, obtained 11 to 12 days after vaccination. Receptors originate from a man in his fifties or sixties who received an inactivated influenza vaccine.

This clonotype has only a few counts. The chain has TRBV4-1 and TRBJ1-1; D perhaps matches TRBD1 (6 bases). CDR1 is MGHRA and CDR2 is YSYEKL in the germline V gene. The CDR3 has 14 residues. V was trimmed by 8 bases and J by 2 bases, leaving 15 bases between them. CDR3 protein: CASGEGVSNTEAFF. The CDR3 DNA is TGCGCCAGCGGTGAGGGGGTTTCTAACACTGAAGCTTTCTTT.

There are a few counts of this clonotype. J is TRBJ2-1 and V is TRBV29-1; D not resolved. Trimming pared 3 bases from V and 8 bases from J, leaving 11 bases between. The CDR3 length is 12 residues. The germline gives CDR1 SQVTM, CDR2 ANQGSEA. CDR3 DNA sequence: TGCAGCGTTGAGCCCCCTTGGGATGAGCAGTTCTTC. As protein: CSVEPPWDEQFF.

V usage is TRBV15 and J usage is TRBJ2-5; D not certain. Per the germline V gene, CDR1 is LNHNV and CDR2 is YYDKDF (reference sequence). The V gene lost 0 bases and the J gene lost 1 base, with 9 bases spanning the gap. The CDR3 runs to 15 residues. This CDR3 is CATSRERVVQETQYF. CDR3 coding DNA: TGTGCCACCAGCAGAGAACGGGTGGTCCAAGAGACCCAGTACTTC.

The chain employs TRBV11-2 and TRBJ2-2; D is perhaps TRBD1 (6 bases). Germline CDR1 is SGHAT and CDR2 is FQNNGV. This CDR3 has 14 residues. V was pared by 6 bases and J by 1 base, with 9 bases between. In DNA, the CDR3 is TGTGCCAGCAGTAAAGGGGGGAACACCGGGGAGCTGTTTTTT. It specifies CASSKGGNTGELFF. The full variable domain, completed using reference TRBV11-2 and TRBJ2-2, is EAGVAQSPRYKIIEKRQSVAFWCNPISGHATLYWYQQILGQGPKLLIQFQNNGVVDDSQLPKDRFSAERLKGVDSTLKIQPAKLEDSAVYLCASSKGGNTGELFFGEGSRLTVL.

The rearrangement uses TRBV25-1 and TRBJ2-5; D gene uncertain. The germline gives CDR1 MGHDK, CDR2 SYGVNS. With 4 bases removed from V and 7 bases from J, the gap between germline ends came to 7 bases. This CDR3 contains 11 residues. CDR3 amino acids: CASSGWGTQYF. The DNA for the CDR3 is TGTGCCAGCAGTGGGTGGGGGACCCAGTACTTC.

This clonotype was recorded a few times. This chain uses TRBV7-9 with TRBJ2-5; 11 positions match TRBD2. Germline loops: CDR1 SEHNR, CDR2 FQNEAQ (reference sequence). The CDR3 contains 16 residues. J was trimmed by 5 bases and V by 5 bases; bases with no gene match: 10. The CDR3 region has the DNA TGTGCCAGCAGCACACCAACTAGCGGGAGTTTCGAGACCCAGTACTTC. Residues: CASSTPTSGSFETQYF.

This clonotype was counted only a few times. This chain joins TRBV11-2 and TRBJ1-1, with D perhaps matching TRBD1 (6 bases). Germline V lookup: CDR1 SGHAT, CDR2 FQNNGV. This CDR3 has 12 amino acids. V was shortened by 9 bases and J by 1 base, with 9 bases between the two germline ends. CDR3 nucleotides: TGTGCCAGTGGGGGGCCGAACACTGAAGCTTTCTTT. Residues: CASGGPNTEAFF.

This clonotype was detected ten times or more. V usage is TRBV10-3 and J usage is TRBJ1-1; a weak D match, TRBD1 (6 bases). CDR1 ENHRY and CDR2 SYGVKD come from the germline V gene. The CDR3 consists of 12 residues. The V end lost 9 bases, the J end lost 1 base, and 9 bases lay between the germline ends. CDR3 protein: CAIGQQNTEAFF. The DNA of the CDR3 is TGTGCCATAGGACAGCAGAACACTGAAGCTTTCTTT.